What follows are 10 T cell receptor beta chains derived from one specimen sequenced in a study of blood T cell repertoires in COVID-19. Profiling relied on immunoSEQ multiplex PCR, and the TCRdb table lists in-frame clones only, not all of them. This table holds 200,000 to 250,000 clones, about 85% found once. The sample was peripheral blood. The receptors stem from a woman aged 18-29 years who had recovered from COVID-19.

The J gene is TRBJ2-3, the V gene TRBV7-9; 9 positions match TRBD2. The length of the CDR3 is 16 residues. V trimming: 5 bases; J trimming: 2 bases; junction bases outside the gene matches: 8. Germline lookup yields CDR1 SEHNR and CDR2 FQNEAQ (reference sequence). Here the CDR3 DNA reads TGTGCCAGCAGCCCACCCGCGGGAGGGCACACAGATACGCAGTATTTT. Translation: CASSPPAGGHTDTQYF.

The V call is TRBV19, the J call TRBJ2-5; TRBD1 matches 10 bases. The CDR3 extends over 15 amino acids. J lost 2 bases, V lost 1 base, and 1 base had no gene match. CDR1 LNHDA and CDR2 SQIVND come from the germline V gene (reference sequence). CDR3 nucleotides: TGTGCCAGTAGTATAGGACAGGGGGCACAAGAGACCCAGTACTTC. This gives the protein CASSIGQGAQETQYF.

The chain employs TRBV25-1 and TRBJ2-1, with D maybe TRBD2 (6 bases). This CDR3 has 13 residues. The V end lost 8 bases, the J end lost 4 bases, and 12 bases lay between the germline ends. Germline V gives CDR1 MGHDK, CDR2 SYGVNS. For the CDR3, the DNA is TGTGCCAGCGGAAATGGGGGGTACAATGAGCAGTTCTTC. Encoded protein: CASGNGGYNEQFF.

The chain employs TRBV7-9 and TRBJ2-1, with D tentatively TRBD2 (6 bases). The germline V gene has CDR1 SEHNR and CDR2 FQNEAQ (reference sequence). V dropped 7 bases and J dropped 6 bases, with 16 bases sitting between them. The length of the CDR3 is 14 residues. The CDR3 DNA follows: TGTGCCAGCAACATTGTGGGACTTTTCAATGAGCAGTTCTTC. This gives the protein CASNIVGLFNEQFF.

This chain connects TRBV4-3 to TRBJ1-5, with 7 nucleotides matching TRBD1. Unmatched junction bases numbered 12, after V lost 0 bases and J lost 7 bases. Per germline, CDR1 LGHNA and CDR2 YSLEER. The CDR3 extends over 17 amino acids. Here the CDR3 DNA reads TGCGCCAGCAGCCAAGATCCCATAGGGGGCGAAGGGCAGCCCCAGCATTTT. Amino acids: CASSQDPIGGEGQPQHF.

The V gene is TRBV19, the J gene TRBJ1-1; D is perhaps TRBD1 (5 bases). Trimming pared 3 bases from V and 5 bases from J, leaving 13 bases between. Germline V gene sequence: CDR1 LNHDA, CDR2 SQIVND (reference sequence). The CDR3 has 14 amino acids. The DNA of the CDR3 is TGTGCCAGTAGTATTCCTCGGGGGGGGACTGAAGCTTTCTTT. Protein: CASSIPRGGTEAFF.

The chain joins TRBV24-1 to TRBJ2-3; 9 nucleotides line up with TRBD2. The CDR3 is 15 residues long. CDR1 and CDR2 from the germline V gene are KGHDR and SFDVKD. J gave up 6 bases and V 2 bases, and 5 bases lay outside the gene matches. The CDR3 nucleotides are TGTGCCACCAGTGATTGGCGGGAGGGAGTGGATACGCAGTATTTT. Amino acids: CATSDWREGVDTQYF.

V usage is TRBV19 and J usage is TRBJ2-7; tentatively, D is TRBD1 (6 bases). Per the germline V gene, CDR1 is LNHDA and CDR2 is SQIVND (reference sequence). CDR3 length: 13 amino acids. Trimming shortened V by 2 bases and J by 4 bases, and 9 bases separated the two germline ends. As DNA, the CDR3 is TGTGCCAGTAGTATAAACAGGGTTTACGAGCAGTACTTC. Translated: CASSINRVYEQYF.

The J gene is TRBJ2-7, the V gene TRBV4-2; 7 nucleotides line up with TRBD2. Germline loops: CDR1 LGHNA, CDR2 YNFKEQ. Unmatched junction bases numbered 10, after V lost 0 bases and J lost 2 bases. The CDR3 consists of 17 residues. Written as DNA, the CDR3 is TGTGCCAGCAGCCAAGACTGGGGTAGGGAGGGTGCCTACGAGCAGTACTTC. As protein: CASSQDWGREGAYEQYF.

This CDR3 is CSADPTGYNEQFF. The CDR3 bases are TGCAGCGCCGATCCGACAGGGTACAATGAGCAGTTCTTC. The genes are TRBV29-1 and TRBJ2-1, with TRBD1 identical over 7 bases. V dropped 7 bases and J dropped 4; count of bases not matched to a gene: 7. The CDR3 length is 13 residues. The germline gives CDR1 SQVTM, CDR2 ANQGSEA.